The rows below give T cell receptor beta chains drawn from one sample of a study of CD8+CD57+ T cells in acquired aplastic anemia. MiXCR was run by TCRdb on the reads, yielding one entry per CDR3 protein. The sample lists about 170,000 distinct CDR3 sequences, around 45% occurring once. What was sequenced was sorted CD4+, CD8+, or CD8+CD57+ T cells (not recorded which) from PBMCs. Receptors were obtained from a human donor in good health. The CDR3 runs from the conserved cysteine through the conserved F or W. A D gene is named only where the DNA matches it firmly. A row's size may be missing; if present it is once, few, many or a size class.

12	TRBV20-1	TRBJ2-1	-	-	TGCAGTGCTAGAGTGGCCGACAATGAGCAGTTCTTC	CSARVADNEQFF
14	TRBV29-1	TRBJ1-2	TRBD1	-	TGCAGCGTTGAATCCCAGACAGGGATCGGTGGCTACACCTTC	CSVESQTGIGGYTF
15	TRBV7-9	TRBJ1-2	TRBD1	many	TGTGCCAGCAGCTTGGGAGGACAGGGCGACTATGGCTACACCTTC	CASSLGGQGDYGYTF
16	TRBV7-8	TRBJ2-2	TRBD1	-	TGTGCCAGCAGCTTGGGACAGGTAGCCATAACCGGGGAGCTGTTTTTT	CASSLGQVAITGELFF
13	TRBV20-1	TRBJ1-4	-	-	TGCAGTGCCTGGGTCGCAACTAATGAAAAACTGTTTTTT	CSAWVATNEKLFF
13	TRBV7-9	TRBJ2-5	-	-	TGTGCCGGTACCGGGACTTCCAAAGAGACCCAGTACTTC	CAGTGTSKETQYF
16	TRBV11-2	TRBJ1-6	-	-	TGTGCCAGCAGCTTATGGACCATCGGTTTGAATTCACCCCTCCACTTT	CASSLWTIGLNSPLHF
12	TRBV10-3	TRBJ1-5	-	few	TGTGCCGCGGGTGGGAACAATCAGCCCCAGCATTTT	CAAGGNNQPQHF
12	TRBV7-2	TRBJ1-2	-	few	TGTGCCAGCAGTAATTTGGACTATGGCTACACCTTC	CASSNLDYGYTF
16	TRBV6-2/TRBV6-3	TRBJ1-5	TRBD1	-	TGTGCCAGCAACCGCTTAGGGACAGGGAACAATCAGCCCCAGCATTTT	CASNRLGTGNNQPQHF
14	TRBV2	TRBJ1-5	-	-	TGTGCCAGCAGTCGGGACGGGCGGCATCAGCCCCAGCATTTT	CASSRDGRHQPQHF
15	TRBV24-1	TRBJ1-2	TRBD1	-	TGTGCCACCAGTGACCCCGGGACAGGAATGGATGGCTACACCTTC	CATSDPGTGMDGYTF
15	TRBV2	TRBJ2-7	TRBD1	once	TGTGCCAGCAGAGAATCGGGACAGTTTATCTACGAGCAGTACTTC	CASRESGQFIYEQYF
15	TRBV25-1	TRBJ1-6	TRBD1	-	TGTGCCAGCACCGCCAGGGACAGGGAAGGTTCACCCCTCCACTTT	CASTARDREGSPLHF
12	TRBV7-2	TRBJ2-2	-	few	TGTGCCAGCAGCTGGGACACCGGGGAGCTGTTTTTT	CASSWDTGELFF
16	TRBV19	TRBJ1-6	TRBD1	-	TGTGCCAGCAGCAAGACAGGGGGCGTATCCCCTTCACCCCTCCACTTT	CASSKTGGVSPSPLHF